This TCR beta chain comes out of a study of T cell responses to AZD1222 COVID-19 vaccine. Study conclusions and caveats: Donors skewed white British and female; clonal diversity was possibly underestimated. Nearly half of unique spike-specific TCRs reportedly avoided B.1.351 and B.1.1.7 mutated regions.

Libraries were prepared by immunoSEQ multiplex PCR; TCRdb keeps only in-frame clonotypes and omits some of them. Here the sample spans approximately 140,000 clones, about nine tenths being singletons. Turning to this clone: What it binds is not known.

The V end was cut by 5 bases, the J end by 1 base, with 9 bases between. Per germline, CDR1 KGHDR and CDR2 SFDVKD. This CDR3 is 14 amino acids long. The source was peripheral blood, collected 28 days after the second AZD1222 dose. This receptor was taken from an adult who received the AZD1222 COVID-19 vaccine. The chain is built from TRBV24-1 and TRBJ2-3, with a weak D call TRBD1 (6 bases). CDR3 residues: CATSAGVGTDTQYF. The CDR3 DNA reads TGTGCCACCAGTGCAGGGGTCGGCACAGATACGCAGTATTTT.